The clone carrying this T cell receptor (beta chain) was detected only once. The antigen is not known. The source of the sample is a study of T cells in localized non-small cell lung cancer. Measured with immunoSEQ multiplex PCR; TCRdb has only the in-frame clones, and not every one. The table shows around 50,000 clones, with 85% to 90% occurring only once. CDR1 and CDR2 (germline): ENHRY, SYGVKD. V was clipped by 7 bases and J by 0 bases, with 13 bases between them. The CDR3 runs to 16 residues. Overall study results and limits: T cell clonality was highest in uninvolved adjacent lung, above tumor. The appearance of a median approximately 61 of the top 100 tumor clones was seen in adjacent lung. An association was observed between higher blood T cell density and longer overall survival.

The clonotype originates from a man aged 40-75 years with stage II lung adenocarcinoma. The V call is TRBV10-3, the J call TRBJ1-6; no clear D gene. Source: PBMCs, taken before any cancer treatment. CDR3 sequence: CAITADPSSYNSPLHF. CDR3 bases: TGTGCCATCACAGCAGACCCAAGCTCCTATAATTCACCCCTCCACTTT.